The TCR beta chain under discussion was sequenced for a study of blood T cell repertoires in COVID-19. This CDR3 is built from 13 residues. Germline V gives CDR1 KGHSH, CDR2 LQKENI. V shed 5 bases and J shed 3 bases, with 10 bases lying between them. TCRdb's table, derived via immunoSEQ multiplex PCR, lists solely in-frame clones and lacks some. The sample contains approximately 250,000 clones, about 90% of which appear only once. Specimen: peripheral blood. J is TRBJ1-1 and V is TRBV18; perhaps TRBD1 as D (5 bases). This receptor was taken from a woman in her seventies with COVID-19, enrolled during active disease. The CDR3 loop is CASSSTAYTEAFF. DNA of the CDR3: TGTGCCAGCTCATCGACAGCTTACACTGAAGCTTTCTTT.